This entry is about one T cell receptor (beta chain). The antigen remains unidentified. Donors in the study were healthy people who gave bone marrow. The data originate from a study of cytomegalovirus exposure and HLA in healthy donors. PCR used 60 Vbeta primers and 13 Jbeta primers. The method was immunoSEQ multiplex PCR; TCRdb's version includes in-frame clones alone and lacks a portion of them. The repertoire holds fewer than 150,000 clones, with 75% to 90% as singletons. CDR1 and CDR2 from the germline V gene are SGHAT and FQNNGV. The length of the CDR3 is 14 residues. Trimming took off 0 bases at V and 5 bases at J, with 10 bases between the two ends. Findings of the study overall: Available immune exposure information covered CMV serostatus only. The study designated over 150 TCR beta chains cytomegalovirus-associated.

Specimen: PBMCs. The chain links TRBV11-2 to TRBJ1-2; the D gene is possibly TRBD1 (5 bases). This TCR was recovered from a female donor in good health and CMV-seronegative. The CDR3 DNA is TGTGCCAGCAGCTTAGATCGGGGGGGGTATGGCTACACCTTC. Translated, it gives CASSLDRGGYGYTF.